A selection of T cell receptor beta chains follows, all from one sample in a study of T cell repertoires in cytomegalovirus infection. What these receptors recognize is not known. MiXCR was run by TCRdb on the reads, yielding one entry per CDR3 protein. The data show fewer than 1,000,000 distinct CDR3 sequences, around 32% seen once. Material: cultured CD8+ T cells from PBMCs, obtained from culture after CMV antigen stimulation. The origin of the receptors is a human donor in good health (CMV status not recorded). Some clones in this sample may be carry-over from other donors' samples. The CDR3 runs from the conserved cysteine through the conserved F or W.

cdr3_aa	v_call
CASSKTTGELFF	TRBV7-3
CASSSRQSSTYEQYF	TRBV7-9
CASTTGNYGYTF	TRBV5-1
CASPPGGMNNEQFF	TRBV7-9
CASSITTGAAEAFF	TRBV19
CASLKGANEQFF	TRBV5-5
CASSASVAGPAHEKLFF	TRBV13
CASSLEGDRENGYTF	TRBV7-9
CATQGGWGNEQFF	TRBV24-1
CASSLGTAVELFF	TRBV7-2
CASSAGQGGSPLHF	TRBV6-2/TRBV6-3
CASNQDRELNYGYTF	TRBV2
CASSVEQPGNTIYF	TRBV9
CASSSPGDSLNEKLFF	TRBV7-9
CASSPRQGDEETQYF	TRBV14
CASSPHPTATRSTDTQYF	TRBV27
CASSLSPTQTQYF	TRBV27
CATSDSGTGPYNEQFF	TRBV24-1
CASSEVQWTEAFF	TRBV6-1
CATSDRQGSNTEAFF	TRBV24-1
CASSIFDSLNTEVFF	TRBV19
CASSYWTRSTEAFF	TRBV6-6
CASKPFMVQETQYF	TRBV27
CASTFKGRGSTDTQYF	TRBV11-2
CASSQDFTGNQPQHF	TRBV3-1
CAILGQGSLGTETFF	TRBV6-8
CASSDMGSGYNYGYTF	TRBV2
CASSLAGQGSSNEQFF	TRBV7-6
CASSFRGGLAPYTGELFF	TRBV12-3/TRBV12-4
CASSLDADSGSNQPQHF	TRBV7-6
CAMMSTRTKNSGNTIYF	TRBV10-3
CASSFTGTQLFYNEQFF	TRBV6-2/TRBV6-3
CASSMSGLLPWETQYF	TRBV5-6
CASKDRGDYGYTF	TRBV6-1
CASRADRTQCYNEQFF	TRBV10-1
CASSDWSSYGYTF	TRBV6-1
CAISAIIRDRGTGYTF	TRBV10-3
CASSPRVLEWDTEAFF	TRBV7-8
CASSRSWRETQYF	TRBV27
CASSAIFGEVPYEQYF	TRBV12-3/TRBV12-4
CASSEWTSSVRETQYF	TRBV6-1
CASSPRDFSQETQYF	TRBV7-9
CASSLVGGPYNEQFF	TRBV7-2
CASSYSSPRGYYEQYF	TRBV6-5
CSARSGRLRADYEQFF	TRBV20-1
CASSFGLGPYEQYF	TRBV9
CASLYGSGEGQYF	TRBV6-6
CASSGLVAPYEQYF	TRBV6-2/TRBV6-3
CASSFDLSSYNEQFF	TRBV5-5
CASSGFTRVATGELFF	TRBV7-9
CASSLKGTGLEKLFF	TRBV4-3
CASSLAGGSVYEQYF	TRBV12-3/TRBV12-4
CASSLSLGFQETQYF	TRBV27